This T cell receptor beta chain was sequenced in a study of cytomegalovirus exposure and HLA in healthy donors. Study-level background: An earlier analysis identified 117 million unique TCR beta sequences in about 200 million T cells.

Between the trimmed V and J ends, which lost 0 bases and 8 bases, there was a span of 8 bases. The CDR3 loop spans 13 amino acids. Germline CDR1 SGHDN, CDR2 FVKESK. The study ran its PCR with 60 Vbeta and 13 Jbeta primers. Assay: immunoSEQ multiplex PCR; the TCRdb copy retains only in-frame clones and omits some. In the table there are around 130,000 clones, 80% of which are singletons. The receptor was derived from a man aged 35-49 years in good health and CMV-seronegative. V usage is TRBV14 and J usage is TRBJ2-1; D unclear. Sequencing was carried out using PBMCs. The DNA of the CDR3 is TGTGCCAGCAGCCAAGATATAGTCTATGAGCAGTTCTTC. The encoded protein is CASSQDIVYEQFF.